This T cell receptor beta chain stems from a study of beta chain features in type 1 diabetes. Overall study results and limits: Shorter TCRB CDR3s, moderately but significantly so, marked every one of the four CD4+ subsets in Type 1 diabetes patients.

The sequenced template was cDNA made from the entire isolated RNA. Libraries were prepared by immunoSEQ multiplex PCR; TCRdb keeps only in-frame clonotypes and omits some of them. Of 160,000 or so clones in the sample, approximately 9.1% are singletons; the top ten hold about 0.75%. Of note for this clone: Its antigen remains unknown.

CDR1 is SEHNR and CDR2 is FQNEAQ in the germline V gene (reference sequence). The V and J ends lost 2 bases and 2 bases respectively, with 15 bases between them. The CDR3 is 16 residues long. J is TRBJ2-5 and V is TRBV7-9; D possibly corresponds to TRBD2 (6 bases). The sequence was collected from a woman aged 30 to 39 with type 1 diabetes. Source material: central memory CD4+ T cells from blood. CDR3 in amino acids: CASSLRRGSGQETQYF. As DNA, the CDR3 is TGTGCCAGCAGCTTACGGCGGGGCTCGGGGCAAGAGACCCAGTACTTC.